This record covers a single T cell receptor (beta chain). There is no known antigen for this receptor. No quality values exist for individual bases; no much larger clone is one base distant. This specimen belongs to a study of CD8 T cells in Susac syndrome (dated by TCRdb to the late 2010s). Background on the whole study: Whether CD8+ T cell activation and differentiation in Susac syndrome was antigen driven was tested using repertoire sequencing. Overall results and qualifications from the work: The number of individuals in the TCR sequencing and HLA analysis was recognized as being relatively small.

The CDR3 sequence holds 14 residues, the cysteine and phenylalanine included. Left in the record is the CDR3 DNA by itself, 42 bases read in frame from the first base. Ends trimmed: V by 1 base, J by 6 bases; bases unmatched to a gene: 6. CDR1 and CDR2 are read off the germline V gene (reference sequence) as DFQATT and SNEGSKA. Peripheral blood CD8+ and CD4+ T cells from healthy donors, Susac syndrome patients and multiple sclerosis patients were profiled using high-throughput TCR beta sequencing. Healthy donors were age- and sex-matched controls. Bulk CD8+ and CD4+ T cells were purified by magnetic negative isolation, while CD8+ TEMRA cells were enriched using FACS. Blood was collected in EDTA tubes and processed within 24 hours, with PBMCs isolated through density gradient centrifugation. PBMCs intended for TCR sequencing were cryopreserved in liquid nitrogen and thawed later in a water bath at 37 degrees C. The sorted or isolated CD4+, CD8+ and CD8+ TEMRA cells reached a purity of at least 90%.

RNA was extracted with the RNeasy kit and roughly 0.45 to 1 ug was reverse transcribed using random hexamers. The immunoSEQ multiplex PCR assay, which covers 54 Vbeta and 13 Jbeta segments, was used to amplify TCR beta CDR3 regions. PCR amplification bias was corrected by using a synthetic template baseline for primer optimization and computational correction. Regarding the original processing steps: Only productive sequences were kept, with reads annotated to V, D and J genes according to IMGT and analyzed in immunoSEQ Analyzer. Clonality was calculated as one minus the Shannon entropy normalized by log2 of the number of productive unique sequences. For each patient and control, public and private clones were evaluated within the 100 most prevalent clones. Clones were defined as Susac-specific when absent from the healthy and MS cohorts, from fewer than 1,200 published viral clones and from other ImmuneACCESS disease sequences. TCRdb reran the public reads through fastp at Q25 and MiXCR, keeping productive beta chains. When rows share a CDR3 protein, they turn into one entry using the most common DNA and genes. The V and J calls were determined by TCRdb, not by the authors. In all, the sample holds around 190,000 distinct CDR3 sequences, and about 95% of those were seen once. Clones ranked in the top ten supply approximately 0.094% of the sample.

The chain couples TRBV20-1 to TRBJ2-1, and 7 junction bases match TRBD2. The sequencing input was CD4+ T cells from PBMCs. This TCR derives from a human donor in good health. The CDR3 is CSARGSAGFNEQFF. The DNA reads TGCAGTGCTAGAGGTTCAGCGGGATTCAATGAGCAGTTCTTC.